These T cell receptor beta chains were read from a single sample in a study of identical twins. TCRdb re-called the 5' RACE reads through MiXCR, storing one row per CDR3 protein. The sample has hundreds of thousands of distinct CDR3 sequences; roughly 18% are singletons. The same sample was also studied in work on T cells expressing NK-cell markers.

The source material was PBMCs. These receptor sequences come from a young woman in good health. CDR3s include the opening cysteine and the closing phenylalanine or tryptophan. D genes are given only for firm matches. Size values are once, few and many counts, or a class for expanded clones, and some rows have none.

d_gene: .; abundance: .; j_gene: TRBJ1-1; v_gene: TRBV12-3/TRBV12-4; CDR3nt: TGTGCCAGCAGCCCCATTAAGGGGGCTGAAGCTTTCTTT; CDR3aa: CASSPIKGAEAFF
d_gene: .; abundance: few; j_gene: TRBJ2-5; v_gene: TRBV9; CDR3nt: TGTGCCAGCAGCGTAAGAATACAGGGCTCGGGGGAGACCCAGTACTTC; CDR3aa: CASSVRIQGSGETQYF
d_gene: .; abundance: few; j_gene: TRBJ2-1; v_gene: TRBV7-8; CDR3nt: TGTGCCAGCAGATGGCTCGCGGTCTCCTACAATGAGCAGTTCTTC; CDR3aa: CASRWLAVSYNEQFF
d_gene: TRBD2; abundance: .; j_gene: TRBJ2-3; v_gene: TRBV4-1; CDR3nt: TGCGCCAGCAGCGGACTAGCGGATAGCACAGATACGCAGTATTTT; CDR3aa: CASSGLADSTDTQYF
d_gene: .; abundance: few; j_gene: TRBJ2-7; v_gene: TRBV19; CDR3nt: TGTGCCAGTAGTATCACACACAGCTCCTACGAGCAGTACTTC; CDR3aa: CASSITHSSYEQYF
d_gene: .; abundance: .; j_gene: TRBJ1-2; v_gene: TRBV12-3/TRBV12-4; CDR3nt: TGTGCCAGCAGTTTCCAGACGGGGGGTGGACACACCTTC; CDR3aa: CASSFQTGGGHTF
d_gene: TRBD1; abundance: few; j_gene: TRBJ2-7; v_gene: TRBV11-2; CDR3nt: TGTGCCAGCAGCTTAACAGGGGGCGCCGTCACTAGCCGGAGACAGTACGAGCAGTACTTC; CDR3aa: CASSLTGGAVTSRRQYEQYF
d_gene: TRBD1; abundance: .; j_gene: TRBJ2-3; v_gene: TRBV12-3/TRBV12-4; CDR3nt: TGTGCCAGCAGGCCAGGGACAGGGTTCGCAGATACGCAGTATTTT; CDR3aa: CASRPGTGFADTQYF
d_gene: TRBD2; abundance: many; j_gene: TRBJ2-7; v_gene: TRBV7-6; CDR3nt: TGTGCCAGCACTAGCGGGGGGGAGCAGTACTTC; CDR3aa: CASTSGGEQYF
d_gene: TRBD2; abundance: few; j_gene: TRBJ2-3; v_gene: TRBV9; CDR3nt: TGTGCCAGCAGCGTATCTAGACTAGCGGGAGCCACAGATACGCAGTATTTT; CDR3aa: CASSVSRLAGATDTQYF
d_gene: .; abundance: few; j_gene: TRBJ2-7; v_gene: TRBV12-3/TRBV12-4; CDR3nt: TGTGCCAGCAGTTGGAAGATTGCCTACGAGCAGTACTTC; CDR3aa: CASSWKIAYEQYF
d_gene: .; abundance: .; j_gene: TRBJ2-1; v_gene: TRBV7-9; CDR3nt: TGTGCCAGCACTAGCTACTCTGGCAATGAGCAGTTCTTC; CDR3aa: CASTSYSGNEQFF
d_gene: .; abundance: .; j_gene: TRBJ2-7; v_gene: TRBV7-2; CDR3nt: TGTGCCAGCAGCCCACAGACCGGACGGGGGTCCTACGAGCAGTACTTC; CDR3aa: CASSPQTGRGSYEQYF
d_gene: TRBD1; abundance: .; j_gene: TRBJ1-1; v_gene: TRBV5-1; CDR3nt: TGCGCCAGCAGCGTGATAGGACAGGGGATGACTGAAGCTTTCTTT; CDR3aa: CASSVIGQGMTEAFF
d_gene: .; abundance: few; j_gene: TRBJ1-1; v_gene: TRBV3-1; CDR3nt: TGTGCCAGCAGCCCACAGGACGCTGAAGCTTTCTTT; CDR3aa: CASSPQDAEAFF
d_gene: .; abundance: few; j_gene: TRBJ2-2; v_gene: TRBV12-3/TRBV12-4; CDR3nt: TGTGCCAGCAGTTTGTCCTTCGTTAGGCCCACCGAGAACACCGGGGAGCTGTTTTTT; CDR3aa: CASSLSFVRPTENTGELFF
d_gene: .; abundance: few; j_gene: TRBJ2-7; v_gene: TRBV18; CDR3nt: TGTGCCAGCTCAGTCACCGGGACGGTCCCCTACGAGCAGTACTTC; CDR3aa: CASSVTGTVPYEQYF
d_gene: .; abundance: .; j_gene: TRBJ2-7; v_gene: TRBV20-1; CDR3nt: TGCAGTGCTGTTCCAATCTCCTACGAGCAGTACTTC; CDR3aa: CSAVPISYEQYF
d_gene: .; abundance: few; j_gene: TRBJ2-7; v_gene: TRBV15; CDR3nt: TGTGCCACCAGCCCTACAGGCCTTGGCGAGCAGTACTTC; CDR3aa: CATSPTGLGEQYF
d_gene: .; abundance: .; j_gene: TRBJ1-1; v_gene: TRBV7-9; CDR3nt: TGTGCCAGCAGCTTAACGGGGCCCTCTGAAGCTTTCTTT; CDR3aa: CASSLTGPSEAFF
d_gene: .; abundance: .; j_gene: TRBJ1-4; v_gene: TRBV12-3/TRBV12-4; CDR3nt: TGTGCCAGCAGTTTAGGACTGATGAATGAAAAACTGTTTTTT; CDR3aa: CASSLGLMNEKLFF
d_gene: .; abundance: .; j_gene: TRBJ1-1; v_gene: TRBV12-3/TRBV12-4; CDR3nt: TGTGCCAGCAGGCCAAGACAGCTCACTGAAGCTTTCTTT; CDR3aa: CASRPRQLTEAFF
d_gene: TRBD1; abundance: few; j_gene: TRBJ2-2; v_gene: TRBV7-7; CDR3nt: TGTGCCAGCAGCTTAGGAACAGGGGGAAACACCGGGGAGCTGTTTTTT; CDR3aa: CASSLGTGGNTGELFF
d_gene: .; abundance: few; j_gene: TRBJ2-5; v_gene: TRBV20-1; CDR3nt: TGCAGTGTGGCCAGGGAAGGAAGAGAGACCCAGTACTTC; CDR3aa: CSVAREGRETQYF
d_gene: TRBD2; abundance: many; j_gene: TRBJ2-1; v_gene: TRBV7-2; CDR3nt: TGTGCCAGCAGTCGGACTAGCGGGAGCTACAATGAGCAGTTCTTC; CDR3aa: CASSRTSGSYNEQFF
d_gene: .; abundance: few; j_gene: TRBJ1-5; v_gene: TRBV25-1; CDR3nt: TGTGCCAGCAGTGAAGAAAATCAGCCCCAGCATTTT; CDR3aa: CASSEENQPQHF
d_gene: TRBD2; abundance: few; j_gene: TRBJ2-3; v_gene: TRBV4-3; CDR3nt: TGCGCCAGCAGCCCTCGGACTAGCGGGATACAAACAGATACGCAGTATTTT; CDR3aa: CASSPRTSGIQTDTQYF
d_gene: .; abundance: .; j_gene: TRBJ2-1; v_gene: TRBV12-3/TRBV12-4; CDR3nt: TGTGCCAGCAGTTTACCCCTTATGAGTAGCAATGAGCAGTTCTTC; CDR3aa: CASSLPLMSSNEQFF
d_gene: TRBD2; abundance: .; j_gene: TRBJ2-2; v_gene: TRBV10-2; CDR3nt: TGCGCCAGCAGTGCTCTAGCGGGAGGGACTAAGGCCGGGGAGCTGTTTTTT; CDR3aa: CASSALAGGTKAGELFF
d_gene: .; abundance: .; j_gene: TRBJ2-7; v_gene: TRBV3-1; CDR3nt: TGTGCCAGCAGTCAGTACGGGGGCGGCGAGCAGTACTTC; CDR3aa: CASSQYGGGEQYF
d_gene: .; abundance: .; j_gene: TRBJ2-1; v_gene: TRBV5-1; CDR3nt: TGCGCCAGCGGTGATGTCCCCAATGAGCAGTTCTTC; CDR3aa: CASGDVPNEQFF
d_gene: .; abundance: .; j_gene: TRBJ2-3; v_gene: TRBV7-9; CDR3nt: TGTGTCGTTGGAGACACAGATACGCAGTATTTT; CDR3aa: CVVGDTDTQYF
d_gene: TRBD2; abundance: few; j_gene: TRBJ2-7; v_gene: TRBV3-1; CDR3nt: TGTGCCAGCGGCTTAGCGGGGTCAAAGGGAGACGAGCAGTACTTC; CDR3aa: CASGLAGSKGDEQYF
d_gene: .; abundance: .; j_gene: TRBJ1-5; v_gene: TRBV25-1; CDR3nt: TGTGCCAGCAGTGAATCCGGGCCCGGCCACAATCAGCCCCAGCATTTT; CDR3aa: CASSESGPGHNQPQHF
d_gene: .; abundance: many; j_gene: TRBJ1-1; v_gene: TRBV11-2; CDR3nt: TGTGCCAGCAGCTTCACAGGGTACGCTGAAGCTTTCTTT; CDR3aa: CASSFTGYAEAFF
d_gene: .; abundance: few; j_gene: TRBJ1-1; v_gene: TRBV7-6; CDR3nt: TGTGCCAGCAGCGCGACTCAGGGGAACACTGAAGCTTTCTTT; CDR3aa: CASSATQGNTEAFF
d_gene: TRBD2; abundance: .; j_gene: TRBJ2-5; v_gene: TRBV25-1; CDR3nt: TGTGCCAGCGTAGCGGGAGATCAAGAGACCCAGTACTTC; CDR3aa: CASVAGDQETQYF
d_gene: .; abundance: few; j_gene: TRBJ2-7; v_gene: TRBV7-2; CDR3nt: TGTGCCAGCAGCTTCGGCCCGTTCGGAGAGCAGTACTTC; CDR3aa: CASSFGPFGEQYF
d_gene: .; abundance: .; j_gene: TRBJ2-7; v_gene: TRBV18; CDR3nt: TGTGCCAGCTCACCAAGACAAGGGGTTTGGGAGCAGTACTTC; CDR3aa: CASSPRQGVWEQYF
d_gene: TRBD2; abundance: few; j_gene: TRBJ2-3; v_gene: TRBV12-5; CDR3nt: TGTGCTAGTGGTCGGGGACTAGCGGGAGTATCAGATACGCAGTATTTT; CDR3aa: CASGRGLAGVSDTQYF
d_gene: TRBD2; abundance: many; j_gene: TRBJ2-1; v_gene: TRBV6-1; CDR3nt: TGTGCCAGTCGACTAGCGTCATACAATGAGCAGTTCTTC; CDR3aa: CASRLASYNEQFF
d_gene: .; abundance: few; j_gene: TRBJ2-7; v_gene: TRBV5-1; CDR3nt: TGCGCCAGCAGCTTGGCTGGGTCGGAGGAGCAGTACTTC; CDR3aa: CASSLAGSEEQYF
d_gene: TRBD2; abundance: many; j_gene: TRBJ2-3; v_gene: TRBV7-8; CDR3nt: TGTGCCAGCAGCTTCCTAGCGGGAGGGTCCACAGATACGCAGTATTTT; CDR3aa: CASSFLAGGSTDTQYF
d_gene: .; abundance: .; j_gene: TRBJ1-3; v_gene: TRBV4-1; CDR3nt: TGCGCCAGCAGCCAGGCTGGACAGATCTCTGGAAACACCATATATTTT; CDR3aa: CASSQAGQISGNTIYF
d_gene: .; abundance: .; j_gene: TRBJ2-2; v_gene: TRBV29-1; CDR3nt: TGCAGCGTTGGCCAGGAGGCAGGGGAGCTGTTTTTT; CDR3aa: CSVGQEAGELFF
d_gene: .; abundance: .; j_gene: TRBJ2-1; v_gene: TRBV7-9; CDR3nt: TGTGCCAGCAGCGGCATGATAACGAGCTCCTACAATGAGCAGTTCTTC; CDR3aa: CASSGMITSSYNEQFF
d_gene: TRBD2; abundance: few; j_gene: TRBJ2-3; v_gene: TRBV7-9; CDR3nt: TGTGCCAGCAGCTTAGTCGTAGCGGGAGCAGATACGCAGTATTTT; CDR3aa: CASSLVVAGADTQYF
d_gene: .; abundance: .; j_gene: TRBJ2-1; v_gene: TRBV5-1; CDR3nt: TGCGCCAGCAGCTTGTCCGTGAATGAGCAGTTCTTC; CDR3aa: CASSLSVNEQFF
d_gene: TRBD2; abundance: few; j_gene: TRBJ2-1; v_gene: TRBV7-2; CDR3nt: TGTGCCAGCAGCTCAGAGGCTAGCGGTAACAATGAGCAGTTCTTC; CDR3aa: CASSSEASGNNEQFF
d_gene: TRBD2; abundance: once; j_gene: TRBJ2-1; v_gene: TRBV24-1; CDR3nt: TGTGCCACCAGTGATTTGAGCGGGAGTGGGAATGAGCAGTTCTTC; CDR3aa: CATSDLSGSGNEQFF
d_gene: TRBD2; abundance: .; j_gene: TRBJ2-3; v_gene: TRBV12-3/TRBV12-4; CDR3nt: TGTGCCAGCAGTTTCCTAGCGGGGCGAGTGGATACGCAGTATTTT; CDR3aa: CASSFLAGRVDTQYF
d_gene: .; abundance: few; j_gene: TRBJ2-3; v_gene: TRBV7-2; CDR3nt: TGTGCCAGCCGTAAGGTGACAGATACGCAGTATTTT; CDR3aa: CASRKVTDTQYF
d_gene: TRBD1; abundance: .; j_gene: TRBJ2-2; v_gene: TRBV3-1; CDR3nt: TGTGCCAGCAGCCAAGACCGTCAGGGGGAGATCACCGGGGAGCTGTTTTTT; CDR3aa: CASSQDRQGEITGELFF
d_gene: .; abundance: few; j_gene: TRBJ1-1; v_gene: TRBV5-1; CDR3nt: TGCGCCAGCAGCTTGGATGCGGGGCGGGGAGAAGCTTTCTTT; CDR3aa: CASSLDAGRGEAFF
d_gene: TRBD2; abundance: few; j_gene: TRBJ2-1; v_gene: TRBV7-9; CDR3nt: TGTGCCAGCAGCCATGGGGCAGCGGGGGTCCTCTACAATGAGCAGTTCTTC; CDR3aa: CASSHGAAGVLYNEQFF
d_gene: TRBD1; abundance: .; j_gene: TRBJ1-2; v_gene: TRBV19; CDR3nt: TGTGCCAGTAGTTACTGGACAGGGGGTGAGGGCTACACCTTC; CDR3aa: CASSYWTGGEGYTF
d_gene: TRBD1; abundance: .; j_gene: TRBJ2-2; v_gene: TRBV24-1; CDR3nt: TGTGCCACCAGTGATACCGGGACAGGGTTTCACGGGGAGCTGTTTTTT; CDR3aa: CATSDTGTGFHGELFF
d_gene: .; abundance: many; j_gene: TRBJ2-5; v_gene: TRBV5-1; CDR3nt: TGCGCCAGCAGCTTGGGAACGGGACAAGAGACCCAGTACTTC; CDR3aa: CASSLGTGQETQYF
d_gene: TRBD1; abundance: .; j_gene: TRBJ1-1; v_gene: TRBV20-1; CDR3nt: TGCAGTGCGTGGGACAGTCAGAACACTGAAGCTTTCTTT; CDR3aa: CSAWDSQNTEAFF
d_gene: .; abundance: .; j_gene: TRBJ1-2; v_gene: TRBV12-3/TRBV12-4; CDR3nt: TGTGCCAGCGGCAGGGGATTGGGTGGCTACACCTTC; CDR3aa: CASGRGLGGYTF